The text below deals with one T cell receptor beta chain. The table lists this clone with a count of one. The clone's antigen remains unknown. Base-call qualities are not available, and no considerably larger clone is one nucleotide away. The sample originates from a study of control samples from healthy donors and cancer patients (dated by TCRdb to about 2020). V and J are truncated by 2 bases and 11 bases respectively, leaving an intervening sequence of 9 bases. The CDR3 covers 11 residues, taking in both the cysteine and the phenylalanine. The entry retains the CDR3 DNA only, 33 bases that are in frame from base 1. The CDR1 and CDR2 encoded by the germline V gene are MNHEY and SVGAGI. Library preparation used the immunoSEQ multiplex PCR assay. Held by TCRdb, this immuneACCESS table contains in-frame sequences only and omits some clones. Under half of the omission traces to an unresolved V gene where checked; the cause of the rest is unknown. In this sample the table shows about 120,000 clones, roughly 90% of which occur a single time. The ten largest make up approximately 37% of the sample.

The receptor was derived from a man aged 45-65 years in good health. Sequences were obtained from blood. The chain is encoded by TRBV6-5 joined to TRBJ1-1; the best D guess is TRBD1, with 5 bases matching. This receptor has the CDR3 CASSYMGGAFF. The DNA sequence is TGTGCCAGCAGTTACATGGGGGGGGCTTTCTTT.